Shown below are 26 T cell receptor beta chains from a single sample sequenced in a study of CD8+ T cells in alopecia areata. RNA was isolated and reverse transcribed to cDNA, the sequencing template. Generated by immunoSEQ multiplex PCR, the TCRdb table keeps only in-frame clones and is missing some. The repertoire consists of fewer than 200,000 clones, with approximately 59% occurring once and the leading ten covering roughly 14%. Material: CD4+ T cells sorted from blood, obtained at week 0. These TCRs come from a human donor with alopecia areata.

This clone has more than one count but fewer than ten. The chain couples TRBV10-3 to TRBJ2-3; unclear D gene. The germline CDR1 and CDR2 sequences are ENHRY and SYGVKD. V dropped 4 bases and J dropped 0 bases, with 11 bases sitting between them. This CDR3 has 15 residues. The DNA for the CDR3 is TGTGCCATCAGTGTGGACGCTTATAGCACAGATACGCAGTATTTT. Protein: CAISVDAYSTDTQYF.

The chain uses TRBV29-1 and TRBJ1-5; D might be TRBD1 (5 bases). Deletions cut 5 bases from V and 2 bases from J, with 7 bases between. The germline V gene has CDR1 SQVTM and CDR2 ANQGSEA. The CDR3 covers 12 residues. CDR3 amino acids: CSVIQGNQPQHF. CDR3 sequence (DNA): TGCAGCGTTATACAGGGCAATCAGCCCCAGCATTTT.

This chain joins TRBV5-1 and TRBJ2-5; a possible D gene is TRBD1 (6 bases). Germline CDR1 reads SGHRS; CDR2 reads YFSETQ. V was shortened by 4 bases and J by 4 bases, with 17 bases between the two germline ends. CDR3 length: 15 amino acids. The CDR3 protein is CASSRGAGTTETQYF. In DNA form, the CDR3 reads TGCGCCAGCAGCAGGGGCGCCGGGACAACAGAGACCCAGTACTTC.

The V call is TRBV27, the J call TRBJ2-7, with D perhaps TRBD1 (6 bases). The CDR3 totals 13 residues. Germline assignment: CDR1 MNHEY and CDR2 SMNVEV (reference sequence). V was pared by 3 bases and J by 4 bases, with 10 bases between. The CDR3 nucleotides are TGTGCCAGCAGTTTGAGGGGGACGTACGAGCAGTACTTC. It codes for CASSLRGTYEQYF.

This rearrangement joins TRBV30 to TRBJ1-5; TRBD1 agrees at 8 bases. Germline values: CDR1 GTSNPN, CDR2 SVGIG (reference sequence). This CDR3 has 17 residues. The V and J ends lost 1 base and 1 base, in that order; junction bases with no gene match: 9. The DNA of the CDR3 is TGTGCCTGGAGTGATCCACCGACAGGGGCCAGCAATCAGCCCCAGCATTTT. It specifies CAWSDPPTGASNQPQHF.

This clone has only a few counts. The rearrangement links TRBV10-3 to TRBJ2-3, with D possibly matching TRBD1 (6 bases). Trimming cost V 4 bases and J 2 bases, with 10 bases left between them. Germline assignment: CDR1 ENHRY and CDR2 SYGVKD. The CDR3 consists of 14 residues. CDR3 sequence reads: CAISGDINTDTQYF. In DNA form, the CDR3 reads TGTGCCATCAGTGGGGACATCAACACAGATACGCAGTATTTT.

CDR3 nucleotide sequence: TGTGCCATCGACAGACGCAAAGAAGCTTTCTTT. Translated, it gives CAIDRRKEAFF. The chain combines TRBV13 with TRBJ1-1; D possibly corresponds to TRBD1 (5 bases). Germline CDR1 reads PRHDT; CDR2 reads FYEKMQ (reference sequence). The V end lost 10 bases, the J end lost 8 bases, and 14 bases lay between the germline ends. The CDR3 has 11 amino acids.

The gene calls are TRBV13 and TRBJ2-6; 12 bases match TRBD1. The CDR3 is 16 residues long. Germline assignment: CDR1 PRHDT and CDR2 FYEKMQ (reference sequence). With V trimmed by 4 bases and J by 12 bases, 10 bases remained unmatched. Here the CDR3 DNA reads TGTGCCAGCAGCTCACCAACCGGGACAGGGGGCAGCGTCCTGACTTTC. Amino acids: CASSSPTGTGGSVLTF. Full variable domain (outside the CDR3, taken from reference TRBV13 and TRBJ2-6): AAGVIQSPRHLIKEKRETATLKCYPIPRHDTVYWYQQGPGQDPQFLISFYEKMQSDKGSIPDRFSAQQFSDYHSELNMSSLELGDSALYFCASSSPTGTGGSVLTFGAGSRLTVL.

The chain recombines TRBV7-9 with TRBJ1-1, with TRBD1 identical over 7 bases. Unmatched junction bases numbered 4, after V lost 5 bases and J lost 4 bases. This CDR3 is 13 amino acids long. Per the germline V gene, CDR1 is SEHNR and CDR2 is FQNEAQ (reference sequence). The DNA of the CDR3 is TGTGCCAGCAGCCGCGACAGGGTCACTGAAGCTTTCTTT. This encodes CASSRDRVTEAFF.

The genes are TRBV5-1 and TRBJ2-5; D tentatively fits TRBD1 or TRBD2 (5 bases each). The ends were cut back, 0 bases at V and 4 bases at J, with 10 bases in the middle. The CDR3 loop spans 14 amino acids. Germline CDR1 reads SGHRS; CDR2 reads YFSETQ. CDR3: CASSLAEGRETQYF. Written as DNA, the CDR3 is TGCGCCAGCAGCTTGGCCGAGGGGCGAGAGACCCAGTACTTC.

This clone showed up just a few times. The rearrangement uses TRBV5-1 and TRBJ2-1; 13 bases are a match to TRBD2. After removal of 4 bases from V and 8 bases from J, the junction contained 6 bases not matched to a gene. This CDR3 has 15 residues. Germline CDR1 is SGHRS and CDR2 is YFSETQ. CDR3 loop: CASSLTSGGADEQFF. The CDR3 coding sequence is TGCGCCAGCAGCCTCACTAGCGGGGGGGCAGATGAGCAGTTCTTC.

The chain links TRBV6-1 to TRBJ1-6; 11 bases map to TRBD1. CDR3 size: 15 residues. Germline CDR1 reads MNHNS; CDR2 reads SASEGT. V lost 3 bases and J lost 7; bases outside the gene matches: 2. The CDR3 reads CASSDRDRGNSPLHF. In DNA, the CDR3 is TGTGCCAGCAGTGACCGGGACAGGGGGAATTCACCCCTCCACTTT.

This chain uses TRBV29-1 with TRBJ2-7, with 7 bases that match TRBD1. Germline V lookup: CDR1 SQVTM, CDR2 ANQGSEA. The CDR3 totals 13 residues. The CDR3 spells CSAYATGSAEQYF. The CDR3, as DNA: TGCAGTGCTTACGCGACAGGGTCTGCCGAGCAGTACTTC.

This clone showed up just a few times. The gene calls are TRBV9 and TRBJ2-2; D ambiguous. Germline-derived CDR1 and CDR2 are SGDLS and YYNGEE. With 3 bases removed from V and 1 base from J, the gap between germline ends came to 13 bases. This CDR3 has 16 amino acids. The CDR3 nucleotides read TGTGCCAGCAGCGGTGAAATCGTGGAGAACACCGGGGAGCTGTTTTTT. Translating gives CASSGEIVENTGELFF.

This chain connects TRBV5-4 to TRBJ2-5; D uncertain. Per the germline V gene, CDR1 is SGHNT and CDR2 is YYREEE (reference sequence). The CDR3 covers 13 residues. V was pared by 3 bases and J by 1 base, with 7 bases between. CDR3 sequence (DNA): TGTGCCAGCAGCTCGGACCCCCAAGAGACCCAGTACTTC. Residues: CASSSDPQETQYF.

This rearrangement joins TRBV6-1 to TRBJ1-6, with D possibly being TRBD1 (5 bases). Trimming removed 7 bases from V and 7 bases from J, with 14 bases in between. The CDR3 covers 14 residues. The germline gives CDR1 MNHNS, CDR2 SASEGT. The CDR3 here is CASMVVEGNSPLHF. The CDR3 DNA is TGTGCCAGCATGGTGGTGGAGGGGAATTCACCCCTCCACTTT.

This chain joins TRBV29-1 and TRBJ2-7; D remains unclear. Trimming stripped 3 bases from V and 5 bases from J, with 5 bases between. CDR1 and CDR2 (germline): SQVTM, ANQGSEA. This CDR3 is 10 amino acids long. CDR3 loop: CSVEENEQYF. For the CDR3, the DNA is TGCAGCGTTGAGGAGAACGAGCAGTACTTC.

In nucleotides, the CDR3 is TGTGCCTGTAAACGAGAAAAACTGTTTTTT. Translation gives CACKREKLFF. J is TRBJ1-4 and V is TRBV30; no clear D. Germline V gene sequence: CDR1 GTSNPN, CDR2 SVGIG (reference sequence). The CDR3 is 10 residues long. The V end lost 6 bases, the J end lost 8 bases, and 7 bases lay between the germline ends.

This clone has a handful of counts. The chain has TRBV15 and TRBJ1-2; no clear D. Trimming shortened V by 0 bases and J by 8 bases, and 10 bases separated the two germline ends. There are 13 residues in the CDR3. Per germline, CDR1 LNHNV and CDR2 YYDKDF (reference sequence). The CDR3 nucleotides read TGTGCCACCAGCAGAGACGGGGAGGGCGGCTACACCTTC. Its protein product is CATSRDGEGGYTF. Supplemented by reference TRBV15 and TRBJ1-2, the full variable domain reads DAMVIQNPRYQVTQFGKPVTLSCSQTLNHNVMYWYQQKSSQAPKLLFHYYDKDFNNEADTPDNFQSRRPNTSFCFLDIRSPGLGDTAMYLCATSRDGEGGYTFGSGTRLTVV.

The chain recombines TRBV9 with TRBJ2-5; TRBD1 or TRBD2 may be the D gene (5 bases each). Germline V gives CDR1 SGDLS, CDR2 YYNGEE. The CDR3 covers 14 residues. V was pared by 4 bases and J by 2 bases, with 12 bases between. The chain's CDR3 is CASSTGTGQETQYF. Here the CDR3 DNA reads TGTGCCAGCAGCACCGGGACCGGTCAAGAGACCCAGTACTTC.

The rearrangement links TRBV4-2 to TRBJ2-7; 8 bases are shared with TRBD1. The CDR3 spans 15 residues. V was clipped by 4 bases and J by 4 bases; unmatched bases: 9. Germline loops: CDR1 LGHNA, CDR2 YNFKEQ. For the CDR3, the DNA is TGTGCCAGCAGCCCTCACAGGCAGGGGGCTTACGAGCAGTACTTC. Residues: CASSPHRQGAYEQYF.

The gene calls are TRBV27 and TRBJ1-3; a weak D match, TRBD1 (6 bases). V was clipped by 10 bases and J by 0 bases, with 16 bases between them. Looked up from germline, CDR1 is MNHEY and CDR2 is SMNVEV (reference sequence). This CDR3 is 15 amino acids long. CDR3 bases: TGTGCCACCAGCCGGACAGCCCTCTCTGGAAACACCATATATTTT. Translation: CATSRTALSGNTIYF.

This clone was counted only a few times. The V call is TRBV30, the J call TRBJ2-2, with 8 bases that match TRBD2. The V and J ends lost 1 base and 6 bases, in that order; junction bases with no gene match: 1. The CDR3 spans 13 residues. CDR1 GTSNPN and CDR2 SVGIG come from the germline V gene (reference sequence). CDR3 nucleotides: TGTGCCTGGAGTGCGGGGGGGCCCGGGGAGCTGTTTTTT. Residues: CAWSAGGPGELFF.

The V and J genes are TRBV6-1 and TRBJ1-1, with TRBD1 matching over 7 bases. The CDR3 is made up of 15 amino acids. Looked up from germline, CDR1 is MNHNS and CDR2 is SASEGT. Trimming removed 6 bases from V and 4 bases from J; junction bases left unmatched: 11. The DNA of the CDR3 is TGTGCCAGCAGAGACCAAGACAGGGTGGGCACTGAAGCTTTCTTT. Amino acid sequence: CASRDQDRVGTEAFF.

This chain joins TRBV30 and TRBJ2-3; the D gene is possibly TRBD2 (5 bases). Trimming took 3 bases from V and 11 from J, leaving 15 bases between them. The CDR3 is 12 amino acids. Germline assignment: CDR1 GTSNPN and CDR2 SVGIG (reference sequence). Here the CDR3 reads CAWSRAGGRQYF. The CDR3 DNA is TGTGCCTGGAGCCGGGCTGGAGGTAGGCAGTATTTT.

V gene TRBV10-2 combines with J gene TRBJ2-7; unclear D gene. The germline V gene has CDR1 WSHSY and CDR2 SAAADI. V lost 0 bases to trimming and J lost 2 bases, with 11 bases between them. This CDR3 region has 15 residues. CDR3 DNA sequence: TGCGCCAGCAGTGAGTCCGTCAGGAAGACCTACGAGCAGTACTTC. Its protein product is CASSESVRKTYEQYF.